The 9 T cell receptor beta chains reported below all come from one sample, sequenced in a study of CXCR3-negative and CXCR3-positive naive CD8 T cells. The study made its TRB cDNA libraries by 5' RACE, adding UMI labels. Reprocessing the 5' RACE reads, TCRdb reports a single entry for every CDR3 protein and omits DNA. The specimen's table records some 130,000 distinct CDR3 sequences. Source material: naive CXCR3- CD8+ T cells from blood. Subset indicated: CD45RO-CCR7+CD27+CD95- naive CD8+ T cells lacking CXCR3 (TNR3-). These receptors came from a human donor in good health. Some clones in this sample may be carry-over from other donors' samples.

This chain uses TRBV7-9 with TRBJ1-1; TCRdb proposes TRBD1, but this gene call is untestable without DNA. The CDR3 is 13 amino acids. CDR1 and CDR2 (germline): SEHNR, FQNEAQ (reference sequence). CDR3: CASSPPGFTEAFF.

J is TRBJ2-3 and V is TRBV7-9; TCRdb designates TRBD2, a call that cannot be tested without DNA. The CDR3 covers 17 residues. CDR1 SEHNR and CDR2 FQNEAQ come from the germline V gene (reference sequence). The CDR3 loop reads CASSLGRGSGSANTQYF. Looking up the rest from reference TRBV7-9 and TRBJ2-3 gives the full variable domain: DTGVSQNPRHKITKRGQNVTFRCDPISEHNRLYWYRQTLGQGPEFLTYFQNEAQLEKSRLLSDRFSAERPKGSFSTLEIQRTEQGDSAMYLCASSLGRGSGSANTQYFGPGTRLTVL.

The V call is TRBV28, the J call TRBJ2-2; TCRdb outputs TRBD1, but without DNA this stays unchecked. This CDR3 region has 15 residues. CDR1 is MDHEN, CDR2 SYDVKM, per germline. CDR3 protein: CASSFPGHQPGELFF.

V is TRBV3-1 and J is TRBJ2-2. CDR1 and CDR2 from the germline V gene are LGHDT and YNNKEL (reference sequence). This CDR3 region has 18 residues. The chain's CDR3 is CASSQEWGRRVNTGELFF.

This chain's CDR3 is CASSSSWTSGYNEQFF. The chain carries TRBV7-9 and TRBJ2-1; TCRdb reports TRBD2, a call that lacks DNA to check it against. This CDR3 has 16 residues. The germline gives CDR1 SEHNR, CDR2 FQNEAQ (reference sequence).

The V and J genes are TRBV12-3 or TRBV12-4 and TRBJ1-2; as DNA is missing, the TRBD1 call by TCRdb cannot be tested. The CDR3 is 16 amino acids. CDR3 region: CASSPSLGTGVDGYTF.

The gene calls are TRBV18 and TRBJ2-3. This CDR3 is 16 amino acids long. The V gene's germline CDR1 is KGHSH and CDR2 LQKENI. This chain's CDR3 is CASSPKTLEGTDTQYF. The full variable domain, with the rest looked up from reference TRBV18 and TRBJ2-3, is NAGVMQNPRHLVRRRGQEARLRCSPMKGHSHVYWYRQLPEEGLKFMVYLQKENIIDESGMPKERFSAEFPKEGPSILRIQQVVRGDSAAYFCASSPKTLEGTDTQYFGPGTRLTVL.

The chain couples TRBV27 to TRBJ2-5; TCRdb calls TRBD1, which cannot be checked without DNA. This CDR3 spans 14 amino acids. The V gene's germline CDR1 is MNHEY and CDR2 SMNVEV (reference sequence). The CDR3 loop reads CASSWGVGQETQYF.

V is TRBV20-1 and J is TRBJ1-5. This CDR3 comprises 16 residues. Germline CDR1 DFQATT, CDR2 SNEGSKA (reference sequence). The CDR3 reads CSARDRALYSNQPQHF.